This entry features one TCR beta chain sequence. This clonotype has a single count. Its antigen target is currently unknown. Base qualities are missing; no much larger clone stands one base away. Evidence from one read is weak. Trimming at the junction amounts to 3 bases on V and 0 bases on J, and the germline ends lie 6 bases apart. Measured from the cysteine to the phenylalanine, the CDR3 is 12 residues long. Just CDR3 DNA is preserved here, 36 bases in frame from base 1. From a lookup of the germline V gene (reference sequence), CDR1 and CDR2 are GTSNPN and SVGIG. This entry comes from a study of CD8+CD57+ T cells in acquired aplastic anemia (dated by TCRdb to 2017 to 2018). General notes on the study: On average, sorted CD4+ and CD8+ cells yielded approximately 3 ug of extracted DNA, with a range of 0.2 to 27.4 ug. A CD8+CD57+ expansion meant a frequency higher than the mean frequency seen in healthy subjects.

Profiling of TCR beta VDJ combinations and CDR3 sequences used genomic DNA as the template. An Illumina HiSeq 2000 was used for TCR repertoire sequencing. As for how the authors treated the data: TRBV/TRBJ rearrangement plots, CDR3 size and DJ length profiles, and Simpson's diversity index were used to evaluate the repertoires. The most abundant DNA sequence in the deep sequencing data was taken as the immunodominant clone. CDR3 amino acid sequences were screened for sharing across subjects and were compared with published repertoires and the VDJdb database. The public reads were reprocessed in TCRdb via fastp at Q25 and MiXCR, keeping in-frame beta chains. Here each entry gathers all rows of one CDR3 protein and keeps the most common genes and DNA. None of the V and J calls come from the authors' own analysis; TCRdb made them. The sample includes hundreds of thousands of distinct CDR3 sequences, with over 25% observed a single time. Less than 0.85% of the sample lies in the top ten.

Flow cytometry had shown CD8+CD57+ cell expansion in the patients selected for sequencing. All patients had severe acquired aplastic anemia diagnosed by International Study of Aplastic Anemia and Agranulocytosis and Camitta criteria. Patients had received no therapy at the time of blood sampling. In the study, sorted CD4+ and CD8+ blood T cells from patients with severe aplastic anemia and from healthy subjects underwent deep sequencing of TCR repertoires. In the USA, patient enrollment took place under clinicaltrials.gov protocols 00001620, 01623167, 00001397, 00071045, 00081523 and 00961064. Ficoll-Paque density gradient centrifugation was used to isolate peripheral blood mononuclear cells. Before DNA extraction, CD4+ and CD8+ T cells were sorted with FACS or magnetic beads. Broad study findings and their caveats: Some 30 CD8+ CDR3 sequences were found to be shared between patients and controls, but these sequences appeared to be highly expressed in patients and within the immunodominant clones of the patients. CD8+ Simpson's diversity did not differ significantly between patients and healthy controls (P=0.060).

Sample: sorted CD4+, CD8+, or CD8+CD57+ T cells (not recorded which) from PBMCs. This chain is built from TRBV30 and TRBJ2-7; matching of 6 bases hints at TRBD2 as the D gene. This sequence was found in a human donor with aplastic anemia. The DNA reads as follows: TGTGCCTGGAGGGGAGGCTCCTACGAGCAGTACTTC. It codes for CAWRGGSYEQYF.